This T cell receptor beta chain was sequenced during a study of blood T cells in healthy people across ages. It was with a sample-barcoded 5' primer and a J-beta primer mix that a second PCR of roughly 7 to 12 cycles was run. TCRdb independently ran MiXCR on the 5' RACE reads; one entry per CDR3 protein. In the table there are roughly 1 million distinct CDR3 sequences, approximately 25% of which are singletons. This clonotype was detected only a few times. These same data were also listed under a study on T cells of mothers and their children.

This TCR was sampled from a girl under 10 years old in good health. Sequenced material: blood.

The CDR3 DNA follows: TGTGCCACCTCGATGATCCAAGAGACCCAGTACTTC. This codes for CATSMIQETQYF. The J gene is TRBJ2-5, the V gene TRBV7-9; no clear D. The V end lost 10 bases, the J end lost 1 base, and 10 bases lay between the germline ends. This CDR3 is built from 12 residues. Germline V gene lookup returns CDR1 SEHNR and CDR2 FQNEAQ (reference sequence).